This T cell receptor (beta chain) was obtained from a study of blood T cells in healthy people across ages. This clonotype was observed a handful of times. This may come from a read error, since a much larger clone is one base off. Next came a second PCR, run for about 6 to 11 cycles, which used a sample-barcoded 5' primer along with a J-beta primer mix. In TCRdb, the 5' RACE reads were re-called with MiXCR into one record per CDR3 protein. The table lists about 650,000 distinct CDR3 sequences, approximately 31% of them singletons. Per the germline V gene, CDR1 is SGHDN and CDR2 is FVKESK. The CDR3 consists of 15 residues.

The chain combines TRBV14 with TRBJ2-4; D remains ambiguous. Near its end, the DNA agrees better with TRBJ2-7, so the J call may be wrong. This TCR was recovered from a woman older than 75 in good health. Sequences were obtained from blood. CDR3 sequence reads: CASCQDSVLDYEQYF. The CDR3 DNA reads as TGTGCCAGCTGCCAAGATTCCGTGCTAGACTACGAGCAGTACTTC.